These T cell receptor beta chains were read from a single sample in a study of blood T cell repertoires in COVID-19. Data came from immunoSEQ multiplex PCR; TCRdb stores just in-frame clones and leaves some out. The table includes about 130,000 clones, about 79% detected once. Sequencing was done on a sample of peripheral blood. These receptors came from a woman aged 45-60 years with acute or convalescent COVID-19. Each CDR3 is given with its conserved first and last residue. Each record gives: J gene, V gene, D gene, clone size, CDR3 protein, CDR3 DNA. A D gene is named only where the DNA matches it firmly. For some rows the clone size is stated as once, few or many, or as a class when expanded; others skip it.

TRBJ2-7 | TRBV5-1 | NA | NA | CASSPGDGYEQYF | TGCGCCAGCAGCCCGGGTGACGGCTACGAGCAGTACTTC
TRBJ1-1 | TRBV6-5 | NA | NA | CASSYAGNTEAFF | TGTGCCAGCAGTTACGCGGGGAACACTGAAGCTTTCTTT
TRBJ2-5 | TRBV2 | TRBD1 | NA | CASSFRRQGEETQYF | TGTGCCAGCAGTTTTCGGAGACAGGGGGAAGAGACCCAGTACTTC
TRBJ2-7 | TRBV9 | TRBD1 | NA | CASSIGQGGYEQYF | TGTGCCAGCAGCATAGGACAGGGGGGATACGAGCAGTACTTC
TRBJ2-7 | TRBV7-2 | NA | NA | CASSLSVYEQYF | TGTGCCAGCAGCCTATCGGTGTACGAGCAGTACTTC
TRBJ2-7 | TRBV7-6 | NA | NA | CASSLAGRNEQYF | TGTGCCAGCAGCTTGGCAGGGAGGAACGAGCAGTACTTC
TRBJ1-2 | TRBV19 | NA | NA | CASSTETPGRYGYTF | TGTGCCAGTAGTACCGAAACACCCGGGAGGTATGGCTACACCTTC
TRBJ1-6 | TRBV19 | NA | NA | CASSPGGNSPLHF | TGTGCCAGTAGTCCCGGAGGTAATTCGCCCCTCCACTTT
TRBJ2-3 | TRBV9 | TRBD2 | NA | CASSVRLATSTDTQYF | TGTGCCAGCAGCGTTAGACTAGCCACTAGCACAGATACGCAGTATTTT
TRBJ2-7 | TRBV7-6 | TRBD2 | few | CASSLGGLAGLEQYF | TGTGCCAGCAGCTTAGGGGGCCTAGCGGGGCTTGAGCAGTACTTC
TRBJ2-2 | TRBV30 | TRBD2 | NA | CAWSVRRGGRDTGELFF | TGTGCCTGGAGTGTTCGGCGGGGGGGCCGTGACACCGGGGAGCTGTTTTTT
TRBJ1-1 | TRBV4-1 | NA | NA | CASSQDLSRGDTEAFF | TGCGCCAGCAGCCAAGATCTATCGCGGGGGGACACTGAAGCTTTCTTT
TRBJ2-2 | TRBV30 | TRBD1 | NA | CAWRRSGTGVPGELFF | TGTGCCTGGAGGAGGTCCGGGACAGGGGTTCCCGGGGAGCTGTTTTTT
TRBJ1-2 | TRBV7-2 | TRBD1 | NA | CASSLAPTGAGFGYTF | TGTGCCAGCAGCTTAGCCCCGACAGGGGCGGGATTTGGCTACACCTTC
TRBJ1-2 | TRBV30 | NA | NA | CAWSSGAFGYTF | TGTGCCTGGAGTTCGGGAGCCTTTGGCTACACCTTC
TRBJ1-1 | TRBV2 | NA | NA | CASTGMAGLNTEAFF | TGTGCCAGCACCGGGATGGCGGGTCTGAACACTGAAGCTTTCTTT
TRBJ1-1 | TRBV27 | NA | NA | CASSLSLRMNTEAFF | TGTGCCAGCAGTTTATCGCTCAGGATGAACACTGAAGCTTTCTTT
TRBJ1-4 | TRBV6-1 | TRBD1 | NA | CASSEKGQGGLIPLATNEKLFF | TGTGCCAGCAGTGAAAAGGGACAGGGGGGACTAATACCTCTTGCAACTAATGAAAAACTGTTTTTT
TRBJ2-3 | TRBV5-1 | TRBD2 | NA | CASSSPRTSGGSSATDTQYF | TGCGCCAGCAGCTCCCCCAGGACTAGCGGGGGTTCGTCGGCCACAGATACGCAGTATTTT
TRBJ2-3 | TRBV19 | TRBD1 | NA | CASSAGTGSTDTQYF | TGTGCCAGTAGTGCCGGGACAGGGTCGACAGATACGCAGTATTTT
TRBJ2-4 | TRBV5-5 | TRBD1 | few | CASSLVAKGQAIMNIQYF | TGTGCCAGCAGCTTGGTGGCAAAGGGACAGGCCATTATGAACATTCAGTACTTC
TRBJ2-7 | TRBV27 | NA | few | CASGRTESYEQYF | TGTGCCAGCGGGCGGACAGAGTCCTACGAGCAGTACTTC
TRBJ2-1 | TRBV6-1 | TRBD1 | NA | CASSEDRGYNEQFF | TGTGCCAGCAGTGAGGACAGGGGTTACAATGAGCAGTTCTTC
TRBJ1-1 | TRBV7-3 | NA | NA | CASSLTGTGSRTEAFF | TGTGCCAGCAGCTTAACGGGCACAGGGTCCAGAACTGAAGCTTTCTTT
TRBJ2-5 | TRBV24-1 | TRBD1 | NA | CATSRTGAQTQYF | TGTGCCACCAGCCGGACAGGGGCGCAGACCCAGTACTTC
TRBJ2-3 | TRBV4-1 | NA | NA | CASSQVPLSTDTQYF | TGCGCCAGCAGCCAAGTTCCACTCAGCACAGATACGCAGTATTTT
TRBJ2-7 | TRBV20-1 | TRBD2 | NA | CSAPRGYEQYF | TGCAGTGCTCCGCGGGGGTACGAGCAGTACTTC
TRBJ2-3 | TRBV3-1/TRBV3-2 | TRBD2 | NA | CASSKTSGGFSLTGTQYF | TGTGCCAGCAGCAAGACTAGCGGGGGGTTTTCCCTGACAGGTACGCAGTATTTT
TRBJ1-6 | TRBV4-1 | NA | NA | CASSQEWRSPLHF | TGCGCCAGCAGCCAAGAGTGGCGGTCACCCCTCCACTTT
TRBJ2-7 | TRBV4-1 | NA | NA | CASSQVSQGVKFEQYF | TGCGCCAGCAGCCAAGTGTCACAGGGAGTGAAGTTCGAGCAGTACTTC
TRBJ1-2 | TRBV5-5 | NA | NA | CASSLLGDTAPNGYTF | TGTGCCAGCAGCCTCCTTGGGGACACGGCGCCGAATGGCTACACCTTC